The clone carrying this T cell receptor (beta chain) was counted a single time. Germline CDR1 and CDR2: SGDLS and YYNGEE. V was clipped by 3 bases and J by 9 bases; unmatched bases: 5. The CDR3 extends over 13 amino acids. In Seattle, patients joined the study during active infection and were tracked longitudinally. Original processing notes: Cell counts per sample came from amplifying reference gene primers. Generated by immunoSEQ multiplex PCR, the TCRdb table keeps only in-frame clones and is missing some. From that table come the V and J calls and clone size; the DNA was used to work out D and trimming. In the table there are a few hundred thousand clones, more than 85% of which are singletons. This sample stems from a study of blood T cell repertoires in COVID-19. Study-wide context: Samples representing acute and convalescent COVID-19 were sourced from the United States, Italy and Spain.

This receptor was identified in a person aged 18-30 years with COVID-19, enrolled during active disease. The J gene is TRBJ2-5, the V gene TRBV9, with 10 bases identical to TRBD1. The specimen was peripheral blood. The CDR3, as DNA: TGTGCCAGCAGCGCAGGGACAGGGGCGGCCCAGTACTTC. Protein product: CASSAGTGAAQYF.